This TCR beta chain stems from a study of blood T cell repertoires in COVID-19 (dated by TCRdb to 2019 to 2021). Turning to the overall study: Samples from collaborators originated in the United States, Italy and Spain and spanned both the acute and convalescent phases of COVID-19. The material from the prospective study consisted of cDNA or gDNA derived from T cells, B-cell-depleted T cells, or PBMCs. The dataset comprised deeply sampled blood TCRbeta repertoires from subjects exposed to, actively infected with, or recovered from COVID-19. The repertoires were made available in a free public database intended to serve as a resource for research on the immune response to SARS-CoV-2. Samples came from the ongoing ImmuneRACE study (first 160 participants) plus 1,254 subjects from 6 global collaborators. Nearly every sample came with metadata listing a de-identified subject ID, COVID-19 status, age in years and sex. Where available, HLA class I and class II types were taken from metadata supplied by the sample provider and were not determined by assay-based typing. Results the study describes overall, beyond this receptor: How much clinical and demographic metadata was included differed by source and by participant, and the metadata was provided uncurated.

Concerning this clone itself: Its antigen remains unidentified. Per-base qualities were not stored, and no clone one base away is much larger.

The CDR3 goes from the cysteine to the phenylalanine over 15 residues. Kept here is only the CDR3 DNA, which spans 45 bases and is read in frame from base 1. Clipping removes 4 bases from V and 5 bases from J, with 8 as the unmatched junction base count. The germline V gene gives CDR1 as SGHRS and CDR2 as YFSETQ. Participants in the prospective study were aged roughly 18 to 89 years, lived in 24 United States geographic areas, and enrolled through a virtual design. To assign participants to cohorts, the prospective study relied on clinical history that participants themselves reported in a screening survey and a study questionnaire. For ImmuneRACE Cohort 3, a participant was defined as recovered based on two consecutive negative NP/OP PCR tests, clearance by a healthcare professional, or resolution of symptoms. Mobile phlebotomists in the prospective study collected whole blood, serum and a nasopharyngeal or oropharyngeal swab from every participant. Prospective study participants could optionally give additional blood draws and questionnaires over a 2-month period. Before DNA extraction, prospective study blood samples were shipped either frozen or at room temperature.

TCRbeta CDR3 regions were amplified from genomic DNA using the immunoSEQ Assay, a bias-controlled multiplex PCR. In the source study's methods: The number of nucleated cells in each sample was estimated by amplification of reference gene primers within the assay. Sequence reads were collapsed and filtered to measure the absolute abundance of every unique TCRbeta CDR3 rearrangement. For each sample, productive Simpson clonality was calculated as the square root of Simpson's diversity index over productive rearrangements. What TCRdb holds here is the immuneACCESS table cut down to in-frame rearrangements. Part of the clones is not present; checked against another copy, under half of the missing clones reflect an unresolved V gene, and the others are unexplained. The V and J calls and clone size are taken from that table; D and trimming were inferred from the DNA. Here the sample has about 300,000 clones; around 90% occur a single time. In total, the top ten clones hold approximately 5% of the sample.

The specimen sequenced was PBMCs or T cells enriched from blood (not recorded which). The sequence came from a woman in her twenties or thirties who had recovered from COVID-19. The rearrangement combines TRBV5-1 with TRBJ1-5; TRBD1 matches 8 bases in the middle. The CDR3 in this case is CASSTADRGDQPQHF. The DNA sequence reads TGCGCCAGCAGCACTGCTGACAGGGGTGATCAGCCCCAGCATTTT.